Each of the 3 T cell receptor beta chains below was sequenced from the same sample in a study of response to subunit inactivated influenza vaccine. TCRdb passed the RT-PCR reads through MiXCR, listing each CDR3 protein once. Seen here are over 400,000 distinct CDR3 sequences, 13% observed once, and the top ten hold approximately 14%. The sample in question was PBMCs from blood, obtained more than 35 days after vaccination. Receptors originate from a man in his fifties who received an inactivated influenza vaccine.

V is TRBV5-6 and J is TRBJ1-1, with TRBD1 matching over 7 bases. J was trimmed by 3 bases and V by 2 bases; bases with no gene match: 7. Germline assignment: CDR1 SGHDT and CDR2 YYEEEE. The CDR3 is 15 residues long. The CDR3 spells CASSFSPGQHTEAFF. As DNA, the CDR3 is TGTGCCAGCAGCTTTTCACCGGGACAGCACACTGAAGCTTTCTTT. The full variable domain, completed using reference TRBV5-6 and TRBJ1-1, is DAGVTQSPTHLIKTRGQQVTLRCSPKSGHDTVSWYQQALGQGPQFIFQYYEEEERQRGNFPDRFSGHQFPNYSSELNVNALLLGDSALYLCASSFSPGQHTEAFFGQGTRLTVV.

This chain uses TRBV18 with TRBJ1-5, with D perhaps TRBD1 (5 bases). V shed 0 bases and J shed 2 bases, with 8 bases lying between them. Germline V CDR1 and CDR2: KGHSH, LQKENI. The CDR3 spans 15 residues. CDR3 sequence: CASSPPGRGNQPQHF. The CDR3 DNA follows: TGTGCCAGCTCACCACCGGGGCGTGGCAATCAGCCCCAGCATTTT.

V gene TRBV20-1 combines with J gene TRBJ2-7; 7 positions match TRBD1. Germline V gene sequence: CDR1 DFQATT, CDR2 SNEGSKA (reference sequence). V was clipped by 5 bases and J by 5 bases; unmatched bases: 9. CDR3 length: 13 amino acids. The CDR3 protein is CSAVRTGVDEQYF. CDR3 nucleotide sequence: TGCAGTGCTGTCAGGACAGGAGTGGACGAGCAGTACTTC.